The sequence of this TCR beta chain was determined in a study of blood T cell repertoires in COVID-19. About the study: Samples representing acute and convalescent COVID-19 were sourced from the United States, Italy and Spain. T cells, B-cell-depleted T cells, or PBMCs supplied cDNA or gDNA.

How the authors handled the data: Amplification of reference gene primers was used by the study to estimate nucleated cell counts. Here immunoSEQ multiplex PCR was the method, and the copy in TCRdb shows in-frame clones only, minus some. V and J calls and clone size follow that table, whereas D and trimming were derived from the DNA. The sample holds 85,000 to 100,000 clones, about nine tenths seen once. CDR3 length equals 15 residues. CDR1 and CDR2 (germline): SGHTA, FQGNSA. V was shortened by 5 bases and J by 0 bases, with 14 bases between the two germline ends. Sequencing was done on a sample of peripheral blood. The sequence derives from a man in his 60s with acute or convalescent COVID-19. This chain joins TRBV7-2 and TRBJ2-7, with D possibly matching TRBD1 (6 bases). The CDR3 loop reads CASSQRSGASYEQYF. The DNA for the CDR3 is TGTGCCAGCAGCCAGAGGTCAGGGGCCTCCTACGAGCAGTACTTC.